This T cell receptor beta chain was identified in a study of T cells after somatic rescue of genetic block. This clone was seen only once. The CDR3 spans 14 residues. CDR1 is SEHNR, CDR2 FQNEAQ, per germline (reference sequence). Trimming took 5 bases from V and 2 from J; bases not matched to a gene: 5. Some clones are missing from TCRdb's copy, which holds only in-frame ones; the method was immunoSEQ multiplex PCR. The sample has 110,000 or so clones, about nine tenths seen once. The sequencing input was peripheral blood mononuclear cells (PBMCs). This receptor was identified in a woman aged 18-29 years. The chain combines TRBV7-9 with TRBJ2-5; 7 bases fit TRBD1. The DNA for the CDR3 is TGTGCCAGCAGCCCCCCGGGACAGCAAGAGACCCAGTACTTC. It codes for CASSPPGQQETQYF.